The 24 T cell receptor beta chains below were found in one sample sequenced in a study of identical twins. A single record per CDR3 protein comes from TCRdb applying MiXCR to the 5' RACE reads. The profile shows 550,000 to 700,000 distinct CDR3 sequences, around 9.6% of them singletons. These same data were also listed under a study on yellow fever vaccine responses in identical twins.

The sample taken for sequencing was PBMCs. The origin of the receptors is a woman younger than 30 in good health.

V gene TRBV6-2 or TRBV6-3 combines with J gene TRBJ2-7, with TRBD2 matching over 9 bases. The CDR3 totals 17 residues. The V and J ends lost 5 bases and 5 bases, in that order; junction bases with no gene match: 16. Germline-derived CDR1 and CDR2 are MNHEY and SVGEGT. CDR3 region: CASSRFGVAGELDEQYF. DNA for the CDR3: TGTGCCAGCAGTCGCTTCGGGGTAGCGGGAGAATTGGACGAGCAGTACTTC.

The CDR3 region is CASSFGTLEPYNEQFF. DNA for the CDR3: TGTGCCAGCAGCTTTGGGACATTAGAACCTTACAATGAGCAGTTCTTC. V and J are TRBV7-9 and TRBJ2-1; D might be TRBD1 (6 bases). There are 16 residues in the CDR3. CDR1 SEHNR and CDR2 FQNEAQ come from the germline V gene (reference sequence). The ends were cut back, 3 bases at V and 4 bases at J, with 16 bases in the middle.

In its sample, this clonotype was seen a few times. This chain joins TRBV7-3 and TRBJ2-4, with 8 bases lining up with TRBD1. The CDR3 extends over 15 amino acids. V lost 4 bases to trimming and J lost 8 bases; unmatched junction nucleotides: 10. Per germline, CDR1 SGHTA and CDR2 FQGTGA. CDR3 loop: CASSSQGGSVDIQYF. CDR3 nucleotides: TGTGCCAGCAGCTCACAGGGGGGCTCGGTTGACATTCAGTACTTC.

The V and J genes are TRBV5-1 and TRBJ2-5, with a possible D match to TRBD2 (6 bases). V was shortened by 0 bases and J by 5 bases, with 14 bases between the two germline ends. The CDR3 sequence is 15 residues long. Germline loops: CDR1 SGHRS, CDR2 YFSETQ. DNA of the CDR3: TGCGCCAGCAGCTTGGAGGCGGGGAAAGGGGAGACCCAGTACTTC. Translation: CASSLEAGKGETQYF. Combining the CDR3 with reference TRBV5-1 and TRBJ2-5 gives the whole variable domain KAGVTQTPRYLIKTRGQQVTLSCSPISGHRSVSWYQQTPGQGLQFLFEYFSETQRNKGNFPGRFSGRQFSNSRSEMNVSTLELGDSALYLCASSLEAGKGETQYFGPGTRLLVL.

This chain joins TRBV7-2 and TRBJ2-7; perhaps D is TRBD1 or TRBD2 (5 bases each). The CDR3 has 14 residues. Germline assignment: CDR1 SGHTA and CDR2 FQGNSA. V lost 2 bases to trimming and J lost 3 bases, with 11 bases between them. CDR3 DNA sequence: TGTGCCAGCAGCTTATCGGGGCAGAGCTACGAGCAGTACTTC. This gives the protein CASSLSGQSYEQYF.

This clonotype was found many times. The V call is TRBV20-1, the J call TRBJ2-7, with TRBD2 as a possible D gene (6 bases). This CDR3 has 14 residues. V was pared by 0 bases and J by 3 bases, with 12 bases between. The V gene's germline CDR1 is DFQATT and CDR2 SNEGSKA (reference sequence). The CDR3 region has the DNA TGCAGTGCTAGAGACCCGGGACTCGACTACGAGCAGTACTTC. As protein: CSARDPGLDYEQYF.

This clonotype showed up many times. V gene TRBV12-3 or TRBV12-4 combines with J gene TRBJ2-2; weak D call: TRBD2 (5 bases). V lost 3 bases and J lost 7, with 6 bases in between. The CDR3 runs to 12 residues. CDR3 loop: CASSFGGGELFF. The DNA of the CDR3 is TGTGCCAGCAGTTTCGGAGGCGGGGAGCTGTTTTTT.

This clonotype has just a few counts. The chain joins TRBV6-2 or TRBV6-3 to TRBJ2-7, with 7 nucleotides matching TRBD2. Germline CDR1 reads MNHEY; CDR2 reads SVGEGT. V was clipped by 7 bases and J by 2 bases; unmatched bases: 17. The CDR3 loop spans 17 amino acids. The CDR3 coding sequence is TGTGCCAGCACCTCCGGGAGGTGGGGAGGATGGCCCTACGAGCAGTACTTC. Translation: CASTSGRWGGWPYEQYF.

This clonotype has more than one count but fewer than ten. The CDR3 loop reads CASSTPPGPPQHF. The CDR3 coding sequence is TGTGCCAGCAGTACGCCGCCCGGGCCACCCCAGCATTTT. The chain couples TRBV6-6 to TRBJ1-5; D is unresolved. Germline CDR1 MNHNY, CDR2 SVGAGI (reference sequence). V was cut by 5 bases and J by 10 bases, with 15 bases left in between. CDR3 length: 13 amino acids.

V and J are TRBV29-1 and TRBJ2-3; 8 positions agree with TRBD2. The junction had 2 bases not matched to a gene; V was cut back by 4 bases and J by 2 bases. The CDR3 sequence is 13 residues long. Germline CDR1 reads SQVTM; CDR2 reads ANQGSEA. The CDR3 sequence is CSVVAGNTDTQYF. In DNA form, the CDR3 reads TGCAGCGTTGTAGCGGGGAACACAGATACGCAGTATTTT.

The chain links TRBV11-2 to TRBJ2-5; D unresolved. The CDR3 is made up of 14 amino acids. V was cut by 6 bases and J by 5 bases, with 16 bases left in between. Per germline, CDR1 SGHAT and CDR2 FQNNGV. As DNA, the CDR3 is TGTGCCAGCAGTGAAATGCGGCAGTTCGAGACCCAGTACTTC. This gives the protein CASSEMRQFETQYF.

This clonotype was detected many times. V gene TRBV6-5 combines with J gene TRBJ2-7, with TRBD1 as a possible D gene (6 bases). V lost 4 bases and J lost 4, with 14 bases in between. There are 14 residues in the CDR3. CDR1 and CDR2 from the germline V gene are MNHEY and SVGAGI. The CDR3 DNA follows: TGTGCCAGCAGTTCCGTAGACAGGACATACGAGCAGTACTTC. Protein sequence: CASSSVDRTYEQYF.

This chain connects TRBV29-1 to TRBJ2-5; no clear D gene. Deletions cut 4 bases from V and 0 bases from J, with 21 bases between. This CDR3 is 17 amino acids long. CDR1 is SQVTM and CDR2 is ANQGSEA in the germline V gene. The CDR3 sequence is CSVGPTYETEYQETQYF. In nucleotides, the CDR3 is TGCAGCGTTGGCCCCACCTATGAGACGGAGTACCAAGAGACCCAGTACTTC.

The chain recombines TRBV5-1 with TRBJ2-7; 10 bases match TRBD2. The CDR3 sequence is 15 residues long. V shed 4 bases, J shed 2 bases, and the junction held 6 bases outside the gene matches. The germline gives CDR1 SGHRS, CDR2 YFSETQ. The CDR3 reads CASSPVAGGAYEQYF. Written as DNA, the CDR3 is TGCGCCAGCAGCCCAGTAGCGGGAGGTGCCTACGAGCAGTACTTC.

The V gene is TRBV5-6, the J gene TRBJ2-7, with D perhaps being TRBD1 or TRBD2 (5 bases each). V shed 5 bases and J shed 5 bases, with 17 bases lying between them. CDR1 and CDR2 from the germline V gene are SGHDT and YYEEEE. The CDR3 spans 14 residues. The CDR3 DNA sequence: TGTGCCAGCAGTTTCCGGGACCGAGACGACGAGCAGTACTTC. Translated, it gives CASSFRDRDDEQYF.

V is TRBV5-6 and J is TRBJ2-1; TRBD2 is a possible D gene (5 bases). Per the germline V gene, CDR1 is SGHDT and CDR2 is YYEEEE. The CDR3 is 15 residues long. Trimming removed 2 bases at V and 8 bases at J, with 17 bases between. The CDR3 protein is CASSFRTGIVDEQFF. CDR3 bases: TGTGCCAGCAGCTTCCGGACTGGTATAGTGGATGAGCAGTTCTTC.

The sample holds a few counts of this clonotype. The chain couples TRBV20-1 to TRBJ2-2, with 14 positions matching TRBD2. Germline V gene data show CDR1 as DFQATT and CDR2 as SNEGSKA (reference sequence). The CDR3 is 15 amino acids. The junction had 3 bases not matched to a gene; V was cut back by 6 bases and J by 3 bases. The CDR3 loop reads CSAGTSGGYTGELFF. The CDR3 DNA follows: TGCAGTGCGGGGACTAGCGGGGGATACACCGGGGAGCTGTTTTTT.

The chain is built from TRBV24-1 and TRBJ1-2; 7 bases fit TRBD1. This CDR3 comprises 14 residues. J gave up 5 bases and V 3 bases, and 5 bases lay outside the gene matches. Germline-derived CDR1 and CDR2 are KGHDR and SFDVKD. CDR3 region: CATSDKLTGYGYTF. CDR3 DNA: TGTGCCACCAGTGATAAATTGACAGGGTATGGCTACACCTTC.

This clonotype has only a few counts. The chain couples TRBV29-1 to TRBJ2-5; TRBD1 matches 7 bases. The CDR3 has 12 amino acids. Germline trimming cut 7 bases from V and 5 bases from J; bases unmatched to any gene: 7. The V gene's germline CDR1 is SQVTM and CDR2 ANQGSEA. The CDR3 DNA reads TGCAGCGGGGCGACAGGGAGCGAGACCCAGTACTTC. Translated: CSGATGSETQYF.

This clonotype was seen ten or more times. V usage is TRBV12-3 or TRBV12-4 and J usage is TRBJ1-1, with a weak D call TRBD1 (5 bases). The V end lost 6 bases, the J end lost 3 bases, and 11 bases lay between the germline ends. The CDR3 has 13 residues. The CDR3 nucleotides read TGTGCCAGCAGGACCCGGGGGGACACTGAAGCTTTCTTT. Translated: CASRTRGDTEAFF.

Only a few counts were recorded for this clonotype. The chain carries TRBV24-1 and TRBJ2-1, with TRBD2 matching 11 bases. The CDR3 covers 17 residues. V lost 4 bases, J lost 8 bases, and 12 bases stayed unmatched. In germline, CDR1 is KGHDR, CDR2 SFDVKD. CDR3 sequence reads: CATSDPGLAVSNDEQFF. CDR3 nucleotides: TGTGCCACCAGTGACCCGGGACTAGCGGTCTCTAACGATGAGCAGTTCTTC.

CDR3 DNA: TGCTGCGCTAGATTCCCACGGACGATGCGTAACACAGATACGCAGTATTTT. This encodes CCARFPRTMRNTDTQYF. The chain combines TRBV20-1 with TRBJ2-3; no reliable D call. The CDR3 extends over 17 amino acids. Germline loops: CDR1 DFQATT, CDR2 SNEGSKA (reference sequence).

This chain links TRBV5-5 with TRBJ2-7; 9 bases line up with TRBD1. Germline V gives CDR1 SGHKS, CDR2 YYEKEE (reference sequence). Trimming took 4 bases from V and 0 from J; bases not matched to a gene: 5. The CDR3 extends over 15 amino acids. The chain's CDR3 is CASSGWDRASYEQYF. The CDR3 bases are TGTGCCAGCAGCGGCTGGGACAGGGCCTCCTACGAGCAGTACTTC.

The V call is TRBV20-1, the J call TRBJ2-5, with D perhaps being TRBD1 or TRBD2 (5 bases each). The V end lost 0 bases, the J end lost 7 bases, and 24 bases lay between the germline ends. The length of the CDR3 is 17 residues. Germline lookup yields CDR1 DFQATT and CDR2 SNEGSKA (reference sequence). In DNA, the CDR3 is TGCAGTGCTAGAGATCTCTTGGGGACCCTCCCTACTGGGACCCAGTACTTC. It translates to CSARDLLGTLPTGTQYF.